Detailed here is one TCR beta chain. This clonotype turned up a few times. The target of this receptor is not known. Base quality data are lacking; no much larger clone is found one base away. Instrument on record: Illumina NovaSeq 6000. cDNA libraries for TCRalpha and TCRbeta were prepared by 5'RACE using constant-segment primers, with sample barcodes and unique molecular identifiers added. Trizol reagent was used to extract RNA from every sample. Library amplification was performed in two PCR steps, and a second sample barcode and Illumina TruSeq adapters were introduced in the second step. Sequencing of the libraries was done on an Illumina NovaSeq, producing 2 x 150 bp paired-end reads. From the authors' description of their analysis: The reads were demultiplexed and collapsed into UMI-guided consensus sequences using migec v1.2.7. Using mixcr v2.1.11, the UMI consensuses were aligned to TRA and TRB V and J templates and assembled into clonotypes. A clonotype was counted as expanded or contracted only if both edgeR and NoisET called the change significant, with noise models trained on biological replicates. edgeR calls used a false discovery rate-adjusted p below 0.01 and a log2 fold-change threshold of 1. As an exploratory analysis of dynamics, max-normalized trajectories of the 1000 most abundant clonotypes were examined with PCA combined with hierarchical clustering. The CD4 or CD8 phenotype of responding clones was assigned using the separately sequenced CD4+ and CD8+ repertoires. TCRdb trimmed the raw reads at Q25, called clones with MiXCR and kept productive beta chains. For every CDR3 protein sequence, its rows merge into one entry that carries the most common genes and DNA. The V and J calls were not made by the authors but by TCRdb's processing. This sample gives roughly 52,000 distinct CDR3 sequences in total; 9.5% of them show up just once. The ten most abundant clones make up 1.2% of the sample.

Via the germline V gene, CDR1 is KGHSH and CDR2 LQKENI. V sheds 5 bases and J sheds 12 bases, leaving 17 bases between their ends. CDR3 length: 14 amino acids, cysteine to phenylalanine. The entry retains the CDR3 DNA only, 42 bases that are in frame from base 1. PBMCs were isolated by Ficoll-Paque density gradient centrifugation. This entry is derived from a study of T-cell memory formation after mild COVID-19 (dated by TCRdb to about 2021). General notes on the study: TCR sequence clusters from the two donors were largely donor specific. In two donors, T-cell clones that expanded and contracted after mild COVID-19 were followed by sequencing TCRalpha and TCRbeta repertoires longitudinally. Two young, previously healthy adult volunteers, one female and one male, were included in the cohort.

The study at large found these results: The second-wave clones that peaked on day 37 were not confirmed to be SARS-CoV-2 specific. Contracting CD4+ clones were found mainly in CM and EM memory subsets, while CD8+ clones were enriched in EMRA. The study included only a couple of mild cases, and larger cohorts that include severe cases with pre-infection samples were judged to be necessary. Some responding clones were found in pre-infection memory, which suggests that pre-existing cross-reactive memory T cells took part in the SARS-CoV-2 response. Balanced CD4/CD8 phenotypes were observed for clones contracting from day 15 to 85, whereas a bias towards CD4+ was observed for a second wave of clones expanding from day 15 to 37.

Sequencing was done on a sample of PBMCs or a T cell subset sorted from them (not recorded which). The source of this sequence is a man aged 18 to 30 who had mild COVID-19 (a few samples of this study predate the infection). The sample titles of this study are shuffled in the database, so cell type and time point are left out; the donor was told from shared clones. The sequence joins TRBV18 to TRBJ1-6, with the D segment identity uncertain. The DNA is as follows: TGTGCCAGCTCAACTGGTTTAACGGCAGGACCCCTCCACTTT. Translated, it reads CASSTGLTAGPLHF.